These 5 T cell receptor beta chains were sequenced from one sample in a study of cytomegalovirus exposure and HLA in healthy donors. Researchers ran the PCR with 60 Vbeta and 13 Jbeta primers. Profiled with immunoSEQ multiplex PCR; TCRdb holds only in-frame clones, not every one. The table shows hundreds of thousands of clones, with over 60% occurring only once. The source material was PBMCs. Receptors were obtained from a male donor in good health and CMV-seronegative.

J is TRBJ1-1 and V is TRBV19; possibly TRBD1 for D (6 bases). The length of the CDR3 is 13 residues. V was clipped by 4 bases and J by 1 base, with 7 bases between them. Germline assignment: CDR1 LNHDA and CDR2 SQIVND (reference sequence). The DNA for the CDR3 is TGTGCCAGTAGTAGGGGACAGAACACTGAAGCTTTCTTT. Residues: CASSRGQNTEAFF.

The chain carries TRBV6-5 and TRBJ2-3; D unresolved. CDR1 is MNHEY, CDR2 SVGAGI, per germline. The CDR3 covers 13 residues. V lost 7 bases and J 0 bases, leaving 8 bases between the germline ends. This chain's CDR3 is CASTSVSTDTQYF. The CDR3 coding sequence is TGTGCCAGCACCTCAGTGAGCACAGATACGCAGTATTTT.

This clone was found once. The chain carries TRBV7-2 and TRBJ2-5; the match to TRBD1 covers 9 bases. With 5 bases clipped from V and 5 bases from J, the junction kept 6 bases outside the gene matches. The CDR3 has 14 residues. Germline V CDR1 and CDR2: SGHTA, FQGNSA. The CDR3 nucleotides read TGTGCCAGCAGCCCCAACAGGGGGCACGAGACCCAGTACTTC. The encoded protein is CASSPNRGHETQYF.

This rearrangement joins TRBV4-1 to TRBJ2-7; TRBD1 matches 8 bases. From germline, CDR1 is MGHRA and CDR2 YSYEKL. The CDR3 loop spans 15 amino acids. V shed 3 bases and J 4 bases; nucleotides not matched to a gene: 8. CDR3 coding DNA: TGCGCCAGCAGCCAGAGACAGGGGTTCCAGTACGAGCAGTACTTC. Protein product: CASSQRQGFQYEQYF.

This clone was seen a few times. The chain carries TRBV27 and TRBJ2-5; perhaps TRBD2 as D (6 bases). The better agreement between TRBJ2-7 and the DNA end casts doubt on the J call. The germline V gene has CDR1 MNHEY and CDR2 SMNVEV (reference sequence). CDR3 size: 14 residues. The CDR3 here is CASSFVDSGYEQYF. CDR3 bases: TGTGCCAGCAGTTTTGTCGATAGCGGATACGAGCAGTACTTC.